The TCR beta chain under discussion was sequenced for a study of OX40 agonist ivuxolimab in advanced cancers. Overall study results and limits: Relative to CD4+ cells, CD8+ T cells on average had more expanded clones.

Using immunoSEQ multiplex PCR, the repertoire was profiled, and TCRdb retains in-frame clones only, with some absent. This table has around 90,000 clones, around 86% appearing once. This clone has just one count. Its antigen is not known. V was trimmed by 2 bases and J by 6 bases, leaving 19 bases between them. The CDR3 consists of 16 residues. Per the germline V gene, CDR1 is MNHNS and CDR2 is SASEGT. Blood samples were obtained at baseline, cycle 4 day 1, and cycle 7 day 1. The V gene is TRBV6-1, the J gene TRBJ2-5; TRBD2 is a possible D gene (7 bases). The source of this sequence is an adult with an advanced solid tumor such as melanoma, head and neck, liver or kidney cancer. The sample in question was CD4+ or CD8+ T cells sorted from blood, obtained in a trial of the OX40 agonist ivuxolimab. CDR3: CASSEWGGRVAKTQYF. The CDR3, as DNA: TGTGCCAGCAGTGAATGGGGGGGCAGGGTAGCCAAGACCCAGTACTTC.